This T cell receptor beta chain is drawn from a study of blood T cell repertoires in COVID-19. Study-wide context: The United States, Italy and Spain provided the acute and convalescent COVID-19 samples. PBMCs, B-cell-depleted T cells, or T cells provided the cDNA or gDNA that made up the material.

Participants were placed into cohorts based on the clinical history they reported. Assay: immunoSEQ multiplex PCR; the TCRdb copy retains only in-frame clones and omits some. The table has a few hundred thousand clones, around 89% seen once. J was trimmed by 7 bases and V by 6 bases; bases with no gene match: 8. The CDR3 spans 14 residues. Germline loops: CDR1 SEHNR, CDR2 FQNEAQ (reference sequence). The sample taken for sequencing was PBMCs or T cells enriched from blood (not recorded which). The chain carries TRBV7-9 and TRBJ1-4; 7 bases are a match to TRBD1. This sequence originates from a woman aged 60-75 years in a cohort exposed to, infected with or recovered from COVID-19 (not recorded which). CDR3 region: CASRTGLEGEKLFF. Here the CDR3 DNA reads TGTGCCAGCAGGACAGGGTTAGAGGGTGAAAAACTGTTTTTT.